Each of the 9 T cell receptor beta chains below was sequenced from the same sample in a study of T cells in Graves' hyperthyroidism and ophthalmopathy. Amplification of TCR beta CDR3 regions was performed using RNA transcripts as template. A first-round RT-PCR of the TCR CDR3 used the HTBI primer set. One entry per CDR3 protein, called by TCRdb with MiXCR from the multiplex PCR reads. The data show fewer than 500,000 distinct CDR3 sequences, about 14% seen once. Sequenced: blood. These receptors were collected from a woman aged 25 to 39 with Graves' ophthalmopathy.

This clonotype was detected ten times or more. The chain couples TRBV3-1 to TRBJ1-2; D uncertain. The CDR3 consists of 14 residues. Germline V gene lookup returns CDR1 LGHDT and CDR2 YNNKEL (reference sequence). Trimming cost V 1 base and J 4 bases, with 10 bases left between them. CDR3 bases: TGTGCCAGCAGCCAAGGGGTATTTCTCTATGGCTACACCTTC. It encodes CASSQGVFLYGYTF.

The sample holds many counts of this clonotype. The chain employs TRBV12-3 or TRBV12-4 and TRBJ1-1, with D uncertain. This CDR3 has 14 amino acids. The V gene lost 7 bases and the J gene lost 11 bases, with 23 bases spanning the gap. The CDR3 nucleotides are TGTGCCAGCACCCTCTCCTTGGTGGGTGGGGAGGCTTTCTTT. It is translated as CASTLSLVGGEAFF.

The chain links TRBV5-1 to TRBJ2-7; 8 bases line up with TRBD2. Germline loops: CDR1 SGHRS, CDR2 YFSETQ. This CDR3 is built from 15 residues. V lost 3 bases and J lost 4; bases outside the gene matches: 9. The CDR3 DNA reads TGCGCCAGCAGCTCGGGGGGGGGGGGGGATTACGAGCAGTACTTC. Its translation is CASSSGGGGDYEQYF.

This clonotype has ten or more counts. The CDR3 is CASSIRGELGEQYF. CDR3 sequence (DNA): TGTGCCAGTAGTATCAGGGGAGAGCTTGGGGAGCAGTACTTC. The V and J genes are TRBV19 and TRBJ2-7; weak D call: TRBD1 (6 bases). The CDR3 contains 14 residues. Germline V lookup: CDR1 LNHDA, CDR2 SQIVND (reference sequence). The V and J ends lost 3 bases and 7 bases respectively, with 16 bases between them.

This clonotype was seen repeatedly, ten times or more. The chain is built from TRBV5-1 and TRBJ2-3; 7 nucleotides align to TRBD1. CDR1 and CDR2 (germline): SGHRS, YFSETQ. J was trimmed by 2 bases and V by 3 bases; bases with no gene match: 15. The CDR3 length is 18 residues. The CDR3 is CASSSVAPQGPSTDTQYF. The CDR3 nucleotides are TGCGCCAGCAGCTCCGTGGCCCCACAGGGGCCGTCCACAGATACGCAGTATTTT. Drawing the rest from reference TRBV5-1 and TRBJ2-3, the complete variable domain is KAGVTQTPRYLIKTRGQQVTLSCSPISGHRSVSWYQQTPGQGLQFLFEYFSETQRNKGNFPGRFSGRQFSNSRSEMNVSTLELGDSALYLCASSSVAPQGPSTDTQYFGPGTRLTVL.

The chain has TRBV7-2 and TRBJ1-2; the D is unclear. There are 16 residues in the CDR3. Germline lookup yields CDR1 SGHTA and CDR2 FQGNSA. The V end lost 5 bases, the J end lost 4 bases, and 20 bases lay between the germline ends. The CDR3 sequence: CASSRAPGLSGYGYTF. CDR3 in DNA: TGTGCCAGCAGCCGGGCCCCAGGCTTGTCTGGCTATGGCTACACCTTC.

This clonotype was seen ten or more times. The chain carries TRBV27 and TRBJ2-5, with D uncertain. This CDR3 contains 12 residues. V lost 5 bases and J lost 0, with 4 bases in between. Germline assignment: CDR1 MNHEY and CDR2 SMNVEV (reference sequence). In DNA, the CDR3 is TGTGCCAGCAGTAACAACCAAGAGACCCAGTACTTC. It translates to CASSNNQETQYF.

This chain's CDR3 is CASGGQGEAFF. The CDR3 DNA reads as TGTGCCAGCGGGGGACAGGGAGAAGCTTTCTTT. This rearrangement joins TRBV6-1 to TRBJ1-1, with 9 bases matching TRBD1. Germline V gene data show CDR1 as MNHNS and CDR2 as SASEGT. The J segment lost 8 bases and the V segment lost 8 bases, leaving 3 bases of the junction unmatched. This CDR3 contains 11 residues.

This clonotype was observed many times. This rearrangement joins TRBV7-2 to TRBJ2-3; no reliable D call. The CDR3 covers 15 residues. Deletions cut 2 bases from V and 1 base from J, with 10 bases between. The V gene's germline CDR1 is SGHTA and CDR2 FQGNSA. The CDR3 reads CASSLRFSGTDTQYF. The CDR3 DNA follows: TGTGCCAGCAGCTTAAGGTTCTCTGGCACAGATACGCAGTATTTT.